The 8 T cell receptor beta chains in this list originate from one sample, sequenced in a study of T cell responses to AZD1222 COVID-19 vaccine. Clones were read by immunoSEQ multiplex PCR, and TCRdb kept only the in-frame ones, dropping some. The profile shows about 97,000 clones, 85% to 90% of them singletons. The sample consisted of peripheral blood, taken on day 0 of AZD1222 vaccination. The receptors shown here come from an adult in good health.

V and J are TRBV28 and TRBJ1-4, with D possibly matching TRBD1 (5 bases). This CDR3 is built from 15 residues. V lost 2 bases to trimming and J lost 4 bases, with 11 bases between them. The germline CDR1 and CDR2 sequences are MDHEN and SYDVKM. Here the CDR3 reads CASSLVGHNNEKLFF. The CDR3 nucleotides read TGTGCCAGCAGTTTAGTAGGACACAATAATGAAAAACTGTTTTTT.

V gene TRBV11-3 combines with J gene TRBJ2-3, with 7 bases lining up with TRBD2. Germline CDR1 and CDR2: SGHNT and YENEEA. The length of the CDR3 is 15 residues. V was clipped by 5 bases and J by 1 base; unmatched bases: 6. In nucleotides, the CDR3 is TGTGCCAGCAGCCAACAAAGCGGGGGCACAGATACGCAGTATTTT. Residues: CASSQQSGGTDTQYF.

J is TRBJ1-5 and V is TRBV19; no clear D. Germline lookup yields CDR1 LNHDA and CDR2 SQIVND (reference sequence). V shed 6 bases and J shed 9 bases, with 18 bases lying between them. The CDR3 length is 14 residues. The CDR3 region is CASSPQVGDGPQHF. The CDR3 nucleotides read TGTGCCAGTAGCCCCCAGGTGGGAGATGGGCCCCAGCATTTT.

J is TRBJ2-1 and V is TRBV29-1; no firm D call. The germline gives CDR1 SQVTM, CDR2 ANQGSEA. This CDR3 has 14 amino acids. The germline V and J ends were trimmed by 5 bases and 2 bases, with 13 bases remaining between them. CDR3 nucleotide sequence: TGCAGCGTTCGAAGGGCTTACCCCTACAATGAGCAGTTCTTC. It is translated as CSVRRAYPYNEQFF.

The chain combines TRBV12-3 or TRBV12-4 with TRBJ2-5; unclear D gene. V dropped 3 bases and J dropped 5 bases, with 4 bases sitting between them. The CDR3 runs 11 residues. The DNA of the CDR3 is TGTGCCAGCAGTTTGAAGGAGACCCAGTACTTC. Protein product: CASSLKETQYF.

The chain couples TRBV29-1 to TRBJ1-2; 10 bases map to TRBD1. The CDR3 loop spans 16 amino acids. J gave up 1 base and V 1 base, and 6 bases lay outside the gene matches. Looked up from germline, CDR1 is SQVTM and CDR2 is ANQGSEA. CDR3 nucleotides: TGCAGCGTTGAAGCCCCAGACAGGGGGCGTAACTATGGCTACACCTTC. It translates to CSVEAPDRGRNYGYTF.

The chain links TRBV11-3 to TRBJ2-1; 8 bases line up with TRBD2. Unmatched junction bases numbered 9, after V lost 4 bases and J lost 10 bases. Looked up from germline, CDR1 is SGHNT and CDR2 is YENEEA. This CDR3 has 14 amino acids. This CDR3 reads CASSSSAGGGEQFF. The CDR3 DNA sequence: TGTGCCAGCAGCTCCTCCGCGGGAGGAGGGGAGCAGTTCTTC. Together with reference TRBV11-3 and TRBJ2-1, the CDR3 gives the full variable domain: EAGVVQSPRYKIIEKKQPVAFWCNPISGHNTLYWYLQNLGQGPELLIRYENEEAVDDSQLPKDRFSAERLKGVDSTLKIQPAELGDSAVYLCASSSSAGGGEQFFGPGTRLTVL.

The rearrangement links TRBV2 to TRBJ2-7; D is uncertain. CDR3 length equals 12 residues. V lost 6 bases, J lost 5 bases, and 11 bases lay in between. Germline CDR1 SNHLY, CDR2 FYNNEI. The DNA of the CDR3 is TGTGCCAGCAGGATAGGAAGGGACGAGCAGTACTTC. Its protein product is CASRIGRDEQYF.